The next 6 T cell receptor beta chains were all read from a single sample in a study of OX40 agonist ivuxolimab in advanced cancers. Measured with immunoSEQ multiplex PCR; TCRdb has only the in-frame clones, and not every one. Of some 85,000 clones detected, about 88% appear once; the ten largest clones hold 0.72%. The specimen was CD4+ or CD8+ T cells sorted from blood, collected in a trial of the OX40 agonist ivuxolimab. Receptors originate from an adult with an advanced solid tumor such as melanoma, head and neck, liver or kidney cancer.

This chain uses TRBV28 with TRBJ2-5, with 8 nucleotides matching TRBD1. Germline V lookup: CDR1 MDHEN, CDR2 SYDVKM. The CDR3 extends over 17 amino acids. J lost 3 bases, V lost 2 bases, and 11 bases had no gene match. CDR3 DNA sequence: TGTGCCAGCAGTTTAGGATCAGGAGACAGGGGAAAAGAGACCCAGTACTTC. Translating gives CASSLGSGDRGKETQYF.

With regard to this clone: Other DNA sequences in the sample encode the same CDR3. The rearrangement uses TRBV5-1 and TRBJ1-5; TRBD1 agrees at 9 bases. Unmatched junction bases numbered 4, after V lost 3 bases and J lost 6 bases. CDR1 is SGHRS, CDR2 YFSETQ, per germline. The CDR3 covers 14 residues. The CDR3 coding sequence is TGCGCCAGCAGCTCGGGACAGGGTGGTCAGCCCCAGCATTTT. Amino acid sequence: CASSSGQGGQPQHF. The whole variable domain, filled in from reference TRBV5-1 and TRBJ1-5, reads KAGVTQTPRYLIKTRGQQVTLSCSPISGHRSVSWYQQTPGQGLQFLFEYFSETQRNKGNFPGRFSGRQFSNSRSEMNVSTLELGDSALYLCASSSGQGGQPQHFGDGTRLSIL.

The chain couples TRBV6-6 to TRBJ1-4; D is uncertain. This CDR3 is built from 14 residues. From germline, CDR1 is MNHNY and CDR2 SVGAGI (reference sequence). Trimming shortened V by 5 bases and J by 0 bases, and 7 bases separated the two germline ends. CDR3 region: CASSRVATNEKLFF. The DNA for the CDR3 is TGTGCCAGCAGTCGGGTTGCAACTAATGAAAAACTGTTTTTT.

The chain couples TRBV5-1 to TRBJ1-5; 9 nucleotides line up with TRBD1. The CDR3 is made up of 15 amino acids. The J segment lost 3 bases and the V segment lost 4 bases, leaving 5 bases of the junction unmatched. Germline CDR1 reads SGHRS; CDR2 reads YFSETQ. CDR3 sequence: CASSPGQGNNQPQHF. CDR3 in DNA: TGCGCCAGCAGCCCGGGACAGGGAAACAATCAGCCCCAGCATTTT.

This clone was observed a single time. V and J are TRBV4-3 and TRBJ1-2; D unresolved. Trimming took off 2 bases at V and 4 bases at J, with 14 bases between the two ends. CDR1 and CDR2 from the germline V gene are LGHNA and YSLEER. This CDR3 is 15 amino acids long. CDR3 amino acids: CASSQYEAATYGYTF. The CDR3 coding sequence is TGCGCCAGCAGCCAATATGAAGCCGCCACCTATGGCTACACCTTC.

This clone came up once. In nucleotides, the CDR3 is TGTGCCAGCACGGCTTCCTTCGGGAGGTACGAGCAGTACTTC. Protein sequence: CASTASFGRYEQYF. The J gene is TRBJ2-7, the V gene TRBV6-1; 7 nucleotides line up with TRBD2. This CDR3 is 14 amino acids long. The ends lost 7 bases at V and 4 bases at J; junction bases unmatched: 10. The V gene's germline CDR1 is MNHNS and CDR2 SASEGT.